This T cell receptor beta chain is drawn from a study of control samples from healthy donors and cancer patients. Clones were read by immunoSEQ multiplex PCR, and TCRdb kept only the in-frame ones, dropping some. This table holds over 150,000 clones, around 94% found once. V was pared by 3 bases and J by 8 bases, with 10 bases between. CDR1 is GTSNPN, CDR2 SVGIG, per germline (reference sequence). The CDR3 is 11 residues long. The sequence was obtained from a man between 60 and 75 years old with colorectal cancer. The specimen was PBMCs. V usage is TRBV30 and J usage is TRBJ1-2, with D unresolved. The CDR3 sequence: CAWSISKGYTF. In DNA form, the CDR3 reads TGTGCCTGGAGCATATCGAAGGGCTACACCTTC.